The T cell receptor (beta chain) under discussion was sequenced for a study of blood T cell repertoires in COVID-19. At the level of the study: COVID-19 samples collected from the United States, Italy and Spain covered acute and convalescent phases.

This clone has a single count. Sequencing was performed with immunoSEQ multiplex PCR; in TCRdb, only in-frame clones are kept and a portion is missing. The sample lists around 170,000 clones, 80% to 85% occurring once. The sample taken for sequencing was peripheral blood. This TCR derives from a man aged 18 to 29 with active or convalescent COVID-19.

The CDR3 spells CASSLALLGANEKLFF. CDR3 coding DNA: TGCGCCAGCAGCTTGGCCCTCCTCGGTGCTAATGAAAAACTGTTTTTT. J is TRBJ1-4 and V is TRBV5-1; D is unclear. Germline V CDR1 and CDR2: SGHRS, YFSETQ. The CDR3 contains 16 residues. Trimming cost V 0 bases and J 3 bases, with 12 bases left between them.